The clone carrying this TCR beta chain was seen only a few times. The antigen remains unidentified. Trimming cost V 1 base and J 7 bases, with 10 bases left between them. The germline V gene encodes CDR1 SGHVS and CDR2 FNYEAQ. CDR3 length: 13 residues. The repertoire came from unfractionated whole blood and reflected all unsorted peripheral T cells. An approximately 2.5 ml peripheral blood sample was taken for RNA. This sample was included in a study of HIV-infected patients and healthy controls. Study findings and constraints: The diversity differences were not explained by slight age and sex differences between study cohorts. The authors saw processing only sixteen HIV-infected individuals as a major limitation on generality.

cDNA was made from around 0.45 ug RNA using alpha and beta constant primers. Each of the alpha and beta chains got its own library through chain-specific third strand synthesis with indices. TCRdb re-called the 5' RACE reads with MiXCR, one entry per CDR3 protein. The sample has 7,000 to 8,500 distinct CDR3 sequences; 8% are singletons. This clonotype was sampled from an adult with HIV infection. The sequenced sample was blood, obtained before antiretroviral therapy. J is TRBJ1-2 and V is TRBV7-6; D remains ambiguous. The CDR3 loop reads CASSLERVSGYTF. The CDR3 nucleotides read TGTGCCAGCAGCTTAGAAAGGGTCTCTGGCTACACCTTC.